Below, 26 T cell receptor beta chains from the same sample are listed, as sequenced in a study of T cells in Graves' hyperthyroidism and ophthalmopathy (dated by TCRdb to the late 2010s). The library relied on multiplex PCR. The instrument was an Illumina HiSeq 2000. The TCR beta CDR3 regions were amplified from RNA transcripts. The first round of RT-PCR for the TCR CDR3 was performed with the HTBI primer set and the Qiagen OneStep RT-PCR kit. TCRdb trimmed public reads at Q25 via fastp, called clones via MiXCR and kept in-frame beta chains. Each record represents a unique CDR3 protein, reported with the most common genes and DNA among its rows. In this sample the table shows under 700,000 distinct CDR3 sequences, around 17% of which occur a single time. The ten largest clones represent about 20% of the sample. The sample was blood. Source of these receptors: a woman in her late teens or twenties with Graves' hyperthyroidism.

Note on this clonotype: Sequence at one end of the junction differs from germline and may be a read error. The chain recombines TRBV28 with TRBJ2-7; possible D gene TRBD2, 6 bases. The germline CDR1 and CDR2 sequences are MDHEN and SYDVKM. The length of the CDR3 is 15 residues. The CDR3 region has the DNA TGCGCCAGCAGCCAAGGAGCCGGGAGCTCCTACGAGCAGTACTTC. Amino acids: CASSQGAGSSYEQYF. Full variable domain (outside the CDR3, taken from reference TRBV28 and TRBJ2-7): DVKVTQSSRYLVKRTGEKVFLECVQDMDHENMFWYRQDPGLGLRLIYFSYDVKMKEKGDIPEGYSVSREKKERFSLILESASTNQTSMYLCASSQGAGSSYEQYFGPGTRLTVT.

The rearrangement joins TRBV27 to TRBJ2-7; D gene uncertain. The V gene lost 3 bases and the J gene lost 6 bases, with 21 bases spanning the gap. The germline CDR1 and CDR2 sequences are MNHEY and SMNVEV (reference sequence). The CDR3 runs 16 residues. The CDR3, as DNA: TGTGCCAGCAGTTTTAGGGCCGGTCCGAATGGGATCGAGCAGTACTTC. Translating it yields CASSFRAGPNGIEQYF.

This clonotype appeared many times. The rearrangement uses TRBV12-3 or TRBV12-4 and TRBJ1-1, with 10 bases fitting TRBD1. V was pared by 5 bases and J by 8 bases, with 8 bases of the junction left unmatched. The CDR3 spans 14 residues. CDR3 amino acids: CASSTTGGYDEAFF. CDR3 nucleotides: TGTGCCAGCAGTACGACAGGGGGCTATGACGAAGCTTTCTTT.

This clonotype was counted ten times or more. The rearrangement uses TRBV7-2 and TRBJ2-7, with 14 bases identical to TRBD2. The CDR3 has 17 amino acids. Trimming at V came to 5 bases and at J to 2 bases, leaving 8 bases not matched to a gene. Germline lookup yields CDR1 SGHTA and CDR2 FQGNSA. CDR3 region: CASSPRLTSGGAYEQYF. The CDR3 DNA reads TGTGCCAGCAGCCCAAGGTTGACTAGCGGGGGGGCCTACGAGCAGTACTTC.

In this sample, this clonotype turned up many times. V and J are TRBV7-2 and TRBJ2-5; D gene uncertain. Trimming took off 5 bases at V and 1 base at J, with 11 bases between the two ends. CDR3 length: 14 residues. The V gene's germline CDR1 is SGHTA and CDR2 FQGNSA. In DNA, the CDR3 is TGTGCCAGCAGCCCAGAGCAGTTCCAAGAGACCCAGTACTTC. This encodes CASSPEQFQETQYF.

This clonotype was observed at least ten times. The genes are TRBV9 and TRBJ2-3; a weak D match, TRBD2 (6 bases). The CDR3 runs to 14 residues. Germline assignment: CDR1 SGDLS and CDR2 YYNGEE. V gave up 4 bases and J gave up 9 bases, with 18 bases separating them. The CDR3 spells CASSQSGGTETQYF. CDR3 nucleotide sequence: TGTGCCAGCAGCCAATCTGGGGGGACGGAGACGCAGTATTTT.

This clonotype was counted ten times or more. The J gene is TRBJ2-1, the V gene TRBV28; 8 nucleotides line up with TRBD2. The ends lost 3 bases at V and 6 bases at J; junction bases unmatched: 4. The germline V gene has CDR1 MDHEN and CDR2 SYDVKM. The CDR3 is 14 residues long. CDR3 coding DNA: TGTGCCAGCAGTTTCAGCGGGAGTGGCAATGAGCAGTTCTTC. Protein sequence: CASSFSGSGNEQFF.

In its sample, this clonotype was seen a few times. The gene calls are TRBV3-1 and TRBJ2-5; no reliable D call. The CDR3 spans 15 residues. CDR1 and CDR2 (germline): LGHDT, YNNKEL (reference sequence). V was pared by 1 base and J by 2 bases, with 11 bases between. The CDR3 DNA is TGTGCCAGCAGCCAAGGCGTCGGTCGGCAAGAGACCCAGTACTTC. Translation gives CASSQGVGRQETQYF.

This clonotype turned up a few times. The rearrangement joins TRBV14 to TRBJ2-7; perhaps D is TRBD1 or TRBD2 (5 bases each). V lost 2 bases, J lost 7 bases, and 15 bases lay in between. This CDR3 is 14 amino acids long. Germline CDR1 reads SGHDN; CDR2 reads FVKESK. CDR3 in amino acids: CASSQRGPGVEQYF. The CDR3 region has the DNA TGTGCCAGCAGCCAAAGGGGACCTGGGGTTGAGCAGTACTTC.

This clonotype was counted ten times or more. The CDR3 bases are TGTGCCAGCAGTTACTTGTCTAGCGGCACAGATACGCAGTATTTT. The encoded protein is CASSYLSSGTDTQYF. J is TRBJ2-3 and V is TRBV6-6; possible D gene TRBD2, 6 bases. Germline V gives CDR1 MNHNY, CDR2 SVGAGI (reference sequence). The V and J ends lost 1 base and 1 base respectively, with 9 bases between them. This CDR3 is built from 15 residues.

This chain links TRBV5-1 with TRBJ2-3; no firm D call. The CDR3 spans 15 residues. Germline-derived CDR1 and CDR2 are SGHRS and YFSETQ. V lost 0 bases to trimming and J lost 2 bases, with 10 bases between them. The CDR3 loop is CASSLARQNTDTQYF. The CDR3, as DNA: TGCGCCAGCAGCTTGGCCCGGCAGAACACAGATACGCAGTATTTT.

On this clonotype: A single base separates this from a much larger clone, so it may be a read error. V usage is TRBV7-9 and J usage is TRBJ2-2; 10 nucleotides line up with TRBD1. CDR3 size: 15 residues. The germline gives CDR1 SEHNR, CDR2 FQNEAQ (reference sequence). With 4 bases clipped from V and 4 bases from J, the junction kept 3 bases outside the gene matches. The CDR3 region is CASSSGTGATGELFF. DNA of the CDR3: TGTGCCAGCAGCTCCGGGACAGGGGCCACCGGGGAGCTGTTTTTT.

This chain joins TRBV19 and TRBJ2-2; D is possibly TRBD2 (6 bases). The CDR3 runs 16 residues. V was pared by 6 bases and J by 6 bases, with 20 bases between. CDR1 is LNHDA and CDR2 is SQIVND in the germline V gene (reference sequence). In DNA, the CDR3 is TGTGCCAGTAGGGAGCAGGCGGGGCTCTACGCCGGGGAGCTGTTTTTT. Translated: CASREQAGLYAGELFF.

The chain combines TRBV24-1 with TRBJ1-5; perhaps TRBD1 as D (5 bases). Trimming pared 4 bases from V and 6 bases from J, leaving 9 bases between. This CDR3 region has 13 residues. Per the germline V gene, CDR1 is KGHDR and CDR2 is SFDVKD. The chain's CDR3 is CATSEGGGQPQHF. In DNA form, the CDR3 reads TGTGCCACCAGTGAGGGTGGGGGTCAGCCCCAGCATTTT.

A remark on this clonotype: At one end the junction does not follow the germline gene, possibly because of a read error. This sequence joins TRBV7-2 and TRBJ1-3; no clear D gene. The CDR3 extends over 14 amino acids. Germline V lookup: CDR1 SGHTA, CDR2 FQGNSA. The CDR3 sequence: CASSSVLSGNAIYF. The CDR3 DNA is TGTGCCAGCAGCTCAGTCCTCTCTGGAAACGCCATATATTTT.

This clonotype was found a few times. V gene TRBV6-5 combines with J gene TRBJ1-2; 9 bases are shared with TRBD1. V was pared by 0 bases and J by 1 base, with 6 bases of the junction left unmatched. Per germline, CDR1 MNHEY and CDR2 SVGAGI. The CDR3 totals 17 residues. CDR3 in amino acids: CASSYSSGTGHNYGYTF. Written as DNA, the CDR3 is TGTGCCAGCAGTTACTCGAGCGGGACAGGGCATAACTATGGCTACACCTTC.

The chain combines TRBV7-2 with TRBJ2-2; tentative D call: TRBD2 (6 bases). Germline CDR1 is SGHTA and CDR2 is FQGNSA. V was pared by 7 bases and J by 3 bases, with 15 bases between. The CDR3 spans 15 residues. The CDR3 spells CASTPEGLDTGELFF. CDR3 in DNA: TGTGCCAGCACCCCGGAGGGCCTCGACACCGGGGAGCTGTTTTTT.

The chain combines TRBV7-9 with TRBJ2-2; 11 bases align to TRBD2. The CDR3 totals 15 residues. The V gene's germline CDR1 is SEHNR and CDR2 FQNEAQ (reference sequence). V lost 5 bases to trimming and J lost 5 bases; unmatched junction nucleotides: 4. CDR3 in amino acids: CASSTSGRRTGELFF. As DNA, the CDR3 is TGTGCCAGCAGCACTAGCGGGAGAAGGACCGGGGAGCTGTTTTTT.

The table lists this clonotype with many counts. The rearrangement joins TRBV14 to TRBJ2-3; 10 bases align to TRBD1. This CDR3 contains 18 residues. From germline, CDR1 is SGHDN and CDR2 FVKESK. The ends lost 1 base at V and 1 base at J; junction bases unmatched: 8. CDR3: CASSQAWTGGSGTDTQYF. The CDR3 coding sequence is TGTGCCAGCAGCCAAGCATGGACAGGGGGTAGCGGCACAGATACGCAGTATTTT.

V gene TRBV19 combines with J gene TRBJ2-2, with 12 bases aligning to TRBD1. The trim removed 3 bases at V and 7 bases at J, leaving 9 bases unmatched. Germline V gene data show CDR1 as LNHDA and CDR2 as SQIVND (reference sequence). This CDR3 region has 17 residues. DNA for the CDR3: TGTGCCAGTAGTATGGGGGGGACAGGGGGCGCGAACGGGGAGCTGTTTTTT. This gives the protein CASSMGGTGGANGELFF.

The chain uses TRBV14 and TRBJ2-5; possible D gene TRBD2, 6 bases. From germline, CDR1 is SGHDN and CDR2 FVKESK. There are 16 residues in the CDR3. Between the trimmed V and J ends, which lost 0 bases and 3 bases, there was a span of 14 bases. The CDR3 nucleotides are TGTGCCAGCAGCCAAGATCTAGGACTACCAAAAGAGACCCAGTACTTC. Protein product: CASSQDLGLPKETQYF.

The CDR3 here is CASSWTSGSVAGELFF. The CDR3 nucleotides read TGTGCCAGCAGCTGGACTAGCGGGAGTGTGGCCGGGGAGCTGTTTTTT. The V gene is TRBV7-2, the J gene TRBJ2-2; 13 bases are shared with TRBD2. Per the germline V gene, CDR1 is SGHTA and CDR2 is FQGNSA. V lost 4 bases to trimming and J lost 6 bases; unmatched junction nucleotides: 5. This CDR3 has 16 amino acids.

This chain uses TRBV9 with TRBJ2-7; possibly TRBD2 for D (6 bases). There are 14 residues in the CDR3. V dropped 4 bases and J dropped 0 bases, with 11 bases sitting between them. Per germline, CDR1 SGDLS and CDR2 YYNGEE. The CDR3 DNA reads TGTGCCAGCAGCCTTAGCGGTTACTCCTACGAGCAGTACTTC. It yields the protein CASSLSGYSYEQYF.

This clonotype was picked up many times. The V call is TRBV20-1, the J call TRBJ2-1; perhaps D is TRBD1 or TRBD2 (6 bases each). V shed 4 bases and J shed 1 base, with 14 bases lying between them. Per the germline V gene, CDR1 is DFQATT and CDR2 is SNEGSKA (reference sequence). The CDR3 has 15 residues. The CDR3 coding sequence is TGCAGTGCTATCCCGGGGGCTAGTTCCTACAATGAGCAGTTCTTC. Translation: CSAIPGASSYNEQFF.

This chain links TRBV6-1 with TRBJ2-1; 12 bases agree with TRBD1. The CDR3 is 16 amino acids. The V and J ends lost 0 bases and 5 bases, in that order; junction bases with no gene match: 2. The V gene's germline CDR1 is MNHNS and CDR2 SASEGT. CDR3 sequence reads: CASSEAGQGADNEQFF. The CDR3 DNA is TGTGCCAGCAGTGAAGCGGGACAGGGGGCCGACAATGAGCAGTTCTTC.

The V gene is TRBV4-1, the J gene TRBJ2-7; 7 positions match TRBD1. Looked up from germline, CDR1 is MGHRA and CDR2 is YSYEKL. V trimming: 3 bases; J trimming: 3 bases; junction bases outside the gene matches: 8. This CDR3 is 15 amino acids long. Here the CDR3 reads CASSQIVAGGYEQYF. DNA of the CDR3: TGCGCCAGCAGCCAGATCGTAGCAGGGGGCTACGAGCAGTACTTC.